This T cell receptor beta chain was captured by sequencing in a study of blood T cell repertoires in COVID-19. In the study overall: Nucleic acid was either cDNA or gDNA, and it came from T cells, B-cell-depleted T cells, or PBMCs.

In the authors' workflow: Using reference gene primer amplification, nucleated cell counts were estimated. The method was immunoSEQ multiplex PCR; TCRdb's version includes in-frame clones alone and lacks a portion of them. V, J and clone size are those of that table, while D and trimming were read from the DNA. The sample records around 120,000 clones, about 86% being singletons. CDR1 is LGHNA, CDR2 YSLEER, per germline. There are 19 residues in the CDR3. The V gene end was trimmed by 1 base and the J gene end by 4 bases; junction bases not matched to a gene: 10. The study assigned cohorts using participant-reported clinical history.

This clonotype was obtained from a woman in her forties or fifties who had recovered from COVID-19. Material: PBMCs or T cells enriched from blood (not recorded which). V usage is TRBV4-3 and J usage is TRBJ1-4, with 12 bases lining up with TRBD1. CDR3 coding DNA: TGCGCCAGCAGCCAAGTGCCTCGGGGACAGGGGGCAGGTAATGAAAAACTGTTTTTT. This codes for CASSQVPRGQGAGNEKLFF.